The 23 T cell receptor beta chains given below trace back to one sample, sequenced in a study of T cells in Graves' hyperthyroidism and ophthalmopathy. TCR beta CDR3 regions were amplified from RNA transcripts. Researchers ran a first-round RT-PCR on the TCR CDR3 using the HTBI primer set. TCRdb re-called the multiplex PCR reads through MiXCR, storing one row per CDR3 protein. The table has more than 500,000 distinct CDR3 sequences, around 16% seen once. The sample taken for sequencing was blood. The receptors originated from a woman under 40 with Graves' ophthalmopathy.

The gene calls are TRBV2 and TRBJ2-2; tentative D call: TRBD1 (5 bases). V was trimmed by 6 bases and J by 4 bases, leaving 12 bases between them. This CDR3 spans 14 amino acids. CDR1 and CDR2 (germline): SNHLY, FYNNEI. The CDR3 bases are TGTGCCAGCAGGTCAGGGTCTGGCACCGGGGAGCTGTTTTTT. It translates to CASRSGSGTGELFF.

The V and J genes are TRBV12-3 or TRBV12-4 and TRBJ2-7; 10 nucleotides align to TRBD2. V lost 3 bases, J lost 3 bases, and 2 bases stayed unmatched. This CDR3 has 14 residues. CDR3 DNA: TGTGCCAGCAGTTTGACTAGCGGGTACTACGAGCAGTACTTC. Translation: CASSLTSGYYEQYF.

The chain couples TRBV13 to TRBJ2-7, with TRBD2 matching 10 bases. V gave up 5 bases and J gave up 4 bases; unmatched junction bases: 5. This CDR3 is built from 14 residues. Germline V gene sequence: CDR1 PRHDT, CDR2 FYEKMQ (reference sequence). The DNA of the CDR3 is TGTGCCAGCAGCACGCTAGCGGGAGAATACGAGCAGTACTTC. This translates into CASSTLAGEYEQYF.

This clonotype was counted a few times. This chain links TRBV5-1 with TRBJ1-4; D ambiguous. The CDR3 runs to 14 residues. V was shortened by 7 bases and J by 8 bases, with 18 bases between the two germline ends. CDR1 SGHRS and CDR2 YFSETQ come from the germline V gene. The CDR3 protein is CASQATGVEEKLFF. CDR3 bases: TGCGCCAGCCAAGCGACGGGCGTAGAGGAAAAACTGTTTTTT.

This clonotype has at least ten counts. V gene TRBV7-2 combines with J gene TRBJ2-5; no reliable D call. V was trimmed by 2 bases and J by 5 bases, leaving 3 bases between them. Germline V gene sequence: CDR1 SGHTA, CDR2 FQGNSA. CDR3 length: 11 residues. This CDR3 reads CASSLTETQYF. CDR3 DNA sequence: TGTGCCAGCAGCTTAACGGAGACCCAGTACTTC. Full variable domain (outside the CDR3, taken from reference TRBV7-2 and TRBJ2-5): GAGVSQSPSNKVTEKGKDVELRCDPISGHTALYWYRQSLGQGLEFLIYFQGNSAPDKSGLPSDRFSAERTGGSVSTLTIQRTQQEDSAVYLCASSLTETQYFGPGTRLLVL.

This clonotype was seen a handful of times. The genes are TRBV29-1 and TRBJ2-5; perhaps TRBD2 as D (6 bases). There are 14 residues in the CDR3. The V and J ends lost 6 bases and 5 bases respectively, with 19 bases between them. Per germline, CDR1 SQVTM and CDR2 ANQGSEA. The DNA of the CDR3 is TGCAGCGTCAACCCGGCCAGGGAGGTGGAGACCCAGTACTTC. Its protein product is CSVNPAREVETQYF.

This chain joins TRBV2 and TRBJ1-3, with TRBD1 as a possible D gene (6 bases). Germline-derived CDR1 and CDR2 are SNHLY and FYNNEI. The CDR3 length is 14 residues. The V end was cut by 6 bases, the J end by 2 bases, with 11 bases between. DNA for the CDR3: TGTGCCAGCAGCTACAACAGGGCTGGAAACACCATATATTTT. Translating it yields CASSYNRAGNTIYF.

This clonotype was recorded at least ten times. V usage is TRBV18 and J usage is TRBJ2-6; D may correspond to TRBD1 or TRBD2 (5 bases each). CDR1 and CDR2 from the germline V gene are KGHSH and LQKENI. The V and J ends lost 2 bases and 3 bases respectively, with 8 bases between them. The CDR3 has 15 residues. The CDR3 nucleotides are TGTGCCAGCTCACCATGGGGGATTGGGGCCAACGTCCTGACTTTC. Translation: CASSPWGIGANVLTF.

V and J are TRBV20-1 and TRBJ1-1; 7 bases align to TRBD1. From germline, CDR1 is DFQATT and CDR2 SNEGSKA (reference sequence). Trimming at V came to 6 bases and at J to 7 bases, leaving 11 bases not matched to a gene. The CDR3 is 13 residues long. The CDR3 DNA is TGCAGTGCCCGGCGACAGGGCGGCCTTGAAGCTTTCTTT. It codes for CSARRQGGLEAFF.

This clonotype was picked up many times. This chain links TRBV6-5 with TRBJ1-6; TRBD1 matches 7 bases. Germline V gene lookup returns CDR1 MNHEY and CDR2 SVGAGI. The trim removed 2 bases at V and 9 bases at J, leaving 4 bases unmatched. The CDR3 extends over 14 amino acids. CDR3 residues: CASSYAAGGSPLHF. The CDR3 DNA reads as TGTGCCAGCAGTTACGCCGCAGGGGGTTCACCCCTCCACTTT.

This clonotype came up many times. The J gene is TRBJ2-5, the V gene TRBV20-1; the match to TRBD2 covers 7 bases. V trimming: 3 bases; J trimming: 5 bases; junction bases outside the gene matches: 18. The germline V gene has CDR1 DFQATT and CDR2 SNEGSKA (reference sequence). This CDR3 contains 17 residues. The CDR3 coding sequence is TGCAGTGCTAGGTTACGAACGAGGTGGGAGGGCCACGAGACCCAGTACTTC. Its translation: CSARLRTRWEGHETQYF.

V and J are TRBV20-1 and TRBJ1-2; 8 nucleotides agree with TRBD1. Germline CDR1 reads DFQATT; CDR2 reads SNEGSKA (reference sequence). CDR3 length: 13 residues. CDR3 protein: CSPWTGRLYSYTF. The CDR3 nucleotides are TGCAGCCCTTGGACAGGGCGTCTATATAGCTACACCTTC.

Turning to this clonotype: An end of the junction differs from the germline gene, which may be a read error. The rearrangement joins TRBV19 to TRBJ2-7; D gene ambiguous. The CDR3 is 11 amino acids. The germline V gene has CDR1 LNHDA and CDR2 SQIVND (reference sequence). The CDR3 region has the DNA TGTCCCAGTGGTACTGGGGACGAGCAGTACTTC. Translation gives CPSGTGDEQYF. The whole variable domain, remainder taken from reference TRBV19 and TRBJ2-7, is DGGITQSPKYLFRKEGQNVTLSCEQNLNHDAMYWYRQDPGQGLRLIYYSQIVNDFQKGDIAEGYSVSREKKESFPLTVTSAQKNPTAFYLCPSGTGDEQYFGPGTRLTVT.

The chain carries TRBV4-1 and TRBJ2-5, with TRBD2 matching 8 bases. The CDR3 contains 16 residues. CDR1 and CDR2 from the germline V gene are MGHRA and YSYEKL. Trimming cost V 3 bases and J 4 bases; bases outside gene matches: 10. In DNA form, the CDR3 reads TGCGCCAGCAGCCACCCACGAGCGGGAGTAGGAGAGACCCAGTACTTC. It codes for CASSHPRAGVGETQYF.

This clonotype was observed a handful of times. V gene TRBV27 combines with J gene TRBJ2-3; 7 positions match TRBD1. The junction had 12 bases not matched to a gene; V was cut back by 5 bases and J by 1 base. The CDR3 length is 17 residues. The V gene's germline CDR1 is MNHEY and CDR2 SMNVEV (reference sequence). The CDR3 coding sequence is TGTGCCAGCAGTCCACTCCAAAGGGGGCGAGGCACAGATACGCAGTATTTT. Its protein product is CASSPLQRGRGTDTQYF.

The genes are TRBV4-3 and TRBJ1-6; D gene unclear. The germline CDR1 and CDR2 sequences are LGHNA and YSLEER. The CDR3 length is 18 residues. V was cut by 2 bases and J by 8 bases, with 22 bases left in between. The DNA for the CDR3 is TGCGCCAGCAGCCAACATGAGCAGGCCGGCCTGGCGGATTCACCCCTCCACTTT. Translation: CASSQHEQAGLADSPLHF.

This clonotype was picked up many times. The CDR3: CASSRLGTYEQYF. For the CDR3, the DNA is TGTGCCAGCAGTCGCCTCGGCACCTACGAGCAGTACTTC. The rearrangement uses TRBV12-3 or TRBV12-4 and TRBJ2-7; D is unresolved. The CDR3 totals 13 residues. Trimming took 5 bases from V and 2 from J, leaving 10 bases between them.

The sample holds many counts of this clonotype. V usage is TRBV28 and J usage is TRBJ1-2, with 8 bases lining up with TRBD1. J lost 6 bases, V lost 7 bases, and 10 bases had no gene match. The CDR3 runs 14 residues. Germline assignment: CDR1 MDHEN and CDR2 SYDVKM. The CDR3 DNA reads as TGTGCCAGCAAAGTAGTGGGACAGGACCATGGCTACACCTTC. Translated, it gives CASKVVGQDHGYTF.

On this clonotype itself: With a much larger clone just one base away, this may be a read error. This rearrangement joins TRBV6-2 or TRBV6-3 to TRBJ2-1, with D perhaps given as TRBD1 or TRBD2 (6 bases each). The CDR3 has 16 amino acids. Germline V gives CDR1 MNHEY, CDR2 SVGEGT. The CDR3 coding sequence is TGTGCCAGCAGCATCTCGGGGGCGAACTCCTACAGTGAGCAGTTCTTC. Translation gives CASSISGANSYSEQFF.

V usage is TRBV7-2 and J usage is TRBJ1-6; 8 bases fit TRBD1. The CDR3 length is 15 residues. Per the germline V gene, CDR1 is SGHTA and CDR2 is FQGNSA. The V gene end was trimmed by 4 bases and the J gene end by 5 bases; junction bases not matched to a gene: 4. The CDR3 DNA follows: TGTGCCAGCAGCTCGGACAGGGCGAATAATTCACCCCTCCACTTT. Protein sequence: CASSSDRANNSPLHF.

This clonotype was counted ten times or more. The chain uses TRBV28 and TRBJ1-1; D is unresolved. V gave up 2 bases and J gave up 2 bases, with 6 bases separating them. The germline V gene encodes CDR1 MDHEN and CDR2 SYDVKM. This CDR3 has 13 amino acids. The CDR3 region is CASSLQLNTEAFF. The CDR3 nucleotides read TGTGCCAGCAGTTTACAGCTTAACACTGAAGCTTTCTTT.

The chain couples TRBV15 to TRBJ2-1; no clear D gene. Germline values: CDR1 LNHNV, CDR2 YYDKDF (reference sequence). Trimming took off 0 bases at V and 8 bases at J, with 11 bases between the two ends. The CDR3 totals 14 residues. The CDR3 is CATSRDSPGDEQFF. DNA for the CDR3: TGTGCCACCAGCAGAGATTCCCCAGGAGATGAGCAGTTCTTC.

The table lists this clonotype with many counts. The chain uses TRBV2 and TRBJ2-5, with TRBD1 identical over 7 bases. J lost 5 bases, V lost 6 bases, and 9 bases had no gene match. This CDR3 has 14 residues. From germline, CDR1 is SNHLY and CDR2 FYNNEI. The CDR3 reads CASSPDRLSETQYF. For the CDR3, the DNA is TGTGCCAGCAGCCCGGACAGGCTAAGCGAGACCCAGTACTTC.